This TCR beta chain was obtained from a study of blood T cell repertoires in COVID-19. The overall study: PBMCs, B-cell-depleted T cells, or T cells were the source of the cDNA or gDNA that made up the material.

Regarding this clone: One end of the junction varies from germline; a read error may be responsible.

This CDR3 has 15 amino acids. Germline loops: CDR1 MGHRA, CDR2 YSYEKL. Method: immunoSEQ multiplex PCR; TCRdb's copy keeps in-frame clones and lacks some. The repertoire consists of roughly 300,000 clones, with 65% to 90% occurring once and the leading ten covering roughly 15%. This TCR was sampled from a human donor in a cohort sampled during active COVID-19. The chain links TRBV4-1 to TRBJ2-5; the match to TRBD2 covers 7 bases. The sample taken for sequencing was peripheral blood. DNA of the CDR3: TGCGCCAGCACCCAAAGCGGGATCAATGTGGAGACCCAGTACTTC. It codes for CASTQSGINVETQYF.